This T cell receptor beta chain emerged from a study of T cells in Graves' hyperthyroidism and ophthalmopathy. RNA transcripts gave rise to amplified TCR beta CDR3 regions. Carried out on the TCR CDR3, a first-round RT-PCR used the HTBI primer set. One entry per CDR3 protein results from TCRdb running MiXCR on the multiplex PCR reads. This sample has 700,000 to 950,000 distinct CDR3 sequences, with roughly a third found just once. An approximately 9.4 ml volume of fresh peripheral blood provided the PBMCs. This clonotype was seen repeatedly, ten times or more. This CDR3 contains 14 residues. The germline V gene has CDR1 SGHTA and CDR2 FQGNSA. The V end was cut by 4 bases, the J end by 4 bases, with 13 bases between.

The TCR comes from a middle-aged woman with Graves' hyperthyroidism. The V and J genes are TRBV7-2 and TRBJ1-1; possibly TRBD1 for D (5 bases). Specimen: blood. CDR3 protein: CASSWKGIATEAFF. The CDR3 DNA sequence: TGTGCCAGCAGCTGGAAGGGGATCGCCACTGAAGCTTTCTTT.